The entry below describes one TCR beta chain. The antigen it binds to is not known. No base-level quality is on record; no much larger clone is a single base apart. Based on the germline V gene (reference sequence), the CDR1 and CDR2 sequences are LNHDA and SQIVND. Deletion took 5 bases off V and 6 bases off J, with a span of 11 bases between the germline ends. The CDR3 holds 12 amino acids from the cysteine to the phenylalanine. Just CDR3 DNA is preserved here, 36 bases in frame from base 1. The data were obtained in a study of control samples from healthy donors and cancer patients (dated by TCRdb to the early 2020s). Library method: the immunoSEQ multiplex PCR assay. TCRdb carries this immuneACCESS record with in-frame sequences only. Its versions omit some clonotypes, under half of them owing to an unresolved V gene in the studies checked, with the rest unexplained. Counted in this sample were about 180,000 clones; about 90% of them appeared once. The top ten constitute around 2.2% of the sample.

Recombination joined TRBV19 with TRBJ2-7; the D element could tentatively be TRBD1 or TRBD2, as 5 bases agree for each. Sequencing used blood. This receptor was taken from a woman aged 40 to 50 in good health. The CDR3 has the sequence CASSGRGGEQYF. The DNA sequence is as follows: TGTGCCAGTAGTGGGCGTGGGGGCGAGCAGTACTTC.